Listed below are T cell receptor beta chains from one sample, sequenced in a study of blood T cell repertoires in COVID-19. Repertoires were generated with immunoSEQ multiplex PCR, while TCRdb's copy carries only in-frame clones and drops some. Of roughly 320,000 clones in the sample, around nine tenths were seen once. Sample: peripheral blood. The receptors originated from a man aged 65 to 79 with acute or convalescent COVID-19. Each CDR3 is given with its conserved first and last residue. The D gene is left open where the match is weak. Clone size appears in some rows only: once, few, many, or a class for an expanded clone.

v_call	clone_size	j_call	d_call	cdr3_nt	cdr3_aa
TRBV6-5	NA	TRBJ1-3	NA	TGTGCCAGCATGGAGGGTAGACGCTCTGGAAACACCATATATTTT	CASMEGRRSGNTIYF
TRBV6-2/TRBV6-3	NA	TRBJ2-3	TRBD2	TGTGCCAGCAGTTACGGGATCCTAGCGGGTCTCGGGTATACGCAGTATTTT	CASSYGILAGLGYTQYF
TRBV15	NA	TRBJ2-7	TRBD2	TGTGCCACCAGCAGAGTGGGCGGGAGTAAATACGAGCAGTACTTC	CATSRVGGSKYEQYF
TRBV6-1	NA	TRBJ1-1	NA	TGTGCCAGCAGTGAAGTTTACGGGACTGAAGCTTTCTTT	CASSEVYGTEAFF
TRBV5-1	NA	TRBJ2-7	TRBD2	TGCGCCAGCAGCTTGGAGGGTGCTAGCGGGGTTGACGAGCAGTACTTC	CASSLEGASGVDEQYF
TRBV7-9	NA	TRBJ1-4	NA	TGTGCCAGCAGCCATCACAGGGCAACTAATGAAAAACTGTTTTTT	CASSHHRATNEKLFF
TRBV6-6	NA	TRBJ2-2	TRBD2	TGTGCCAGCAGTCAACCCCTCGGACTAGCGGGTACCGGGGAGCTGTTTTTT	CASSQPLGLAGTGELFF
TRBV7-9	NA	TRBJ2-2	TRBD1	TGTGCCAGCAGCTACAGACAGGGGGCAAGGGGCACCGGGGAGCTGTTTTTT	CASSYRQGARGTGELFF
TRBV18	NA	TRBJ1-2	NA	TGTGCCAGCTCACCAGGGACAACCGCTAACTATGGCTACACCTTC	CASSPGTTANYGYTF
TRBV11-3	few	TRBJ1-3	NA	TGTGCCAGCAGCTTAGAACAGGGTCCAGGAAACACCATATATTTT	CASSLEQGPGNTIYF
TRBV7-8	NA	TRBJ1-4	NA	TGTGCCAGCAGCTTAGGTGGCCCGGGAAATGAAAAACTGTTTTTT	CASSLGGPGNEKLFF
TRBV3-1/TRBV3-2	NA	TRBJ2-1	NA	TGTGCCAGCAGCCAAATCGAGGTCGGTGAGCAGTTCTTC	CASSQIEVGEQFF
TRBV7-3	few	TRBJ2-1	NA	TGTGCCAGCAGCCCGACGGGGGTAGGGGGAGGGGAGCAGTTCTTC	CASSPTGVGGGEQFF
TRBV27	NA	TRBJ2-7	TRBD1	TGTGCCAGCAGTTTATTAACAGGGGGACGCTCCTACGAGCAGTACTTC	CASSLLTGGRSYEQYF
TRBV6-6	NA	TRBJ2-2	TRBD1	TGTGCCAGCAGTTCTCGGACAGGGCGAAGAACCGGGGAGCTGTTTTTT	CASSSRTGRRTGELFF
TRBV2	NA	TRBJ2-6	NA	TGTGCCAGCAGTGCTCTCAGGGGACAAAATCACTCTGGGGCCAACGTCCTGACTTTC	CASSALRGQNHSGANVLTF
TRBV10-3	NA	TRBJ2-2	TRBD2	TGTGCCAGCGGGACTAGCGCGAACACCGGGGAGCTGTTTTTT	CASGTSANTGELFF
TRBV28	NA	TRBJ2-5	NA	TGTGCCAGCAGTTTACAGTGGCCGGAGACCCAGTACTTC	CASSLQWPETQYF
TRBV5-6	NA	TRBJ2-3	TRBD2	TGTGCCAGCAGCGGGTCTGGGGAAGCGGGAGCTGATACGCAGTATTTT	CASSGSGEAGADTQYF
TRBV4-3	NA	TRBJ2-1	NA	TGCGCCAGCAGCCAAGAGCGGGGATATTACAATGAGCAGTTCTTC	CASSQERGYYNEQFF
TRBV3-1/TRBV3-2	NA	TRBJ2-5	NA	TGTGCCAGCAGCCAAGGACTAGGCCAGGAGACCCAGTACTTC	CASSQGLGQETQYF
TRBV10-3	once	TRBJ1-1	NA	TGTGCCATCAGTGACAGGGCGGGGGACACTGAAGCTTTCTTT	CAISDRAGDTEAFF
TRBV5-4	NA	TRBJ2-1	TRBD2	TGTGCCAGCAGCTTCTCTAGCGGGAACTACAATGAGCAGTTCTTC	CASSFSSGNYNEQFF
TRBV13	NA	TRBJ1-1	NA	TGTGCCAGCAGCTTCGAGGGAAGGGGGACTGAAGCTTTCTTT	CASSFEGRGTEAFF
TRBV9	NA	TRBJ2-2	TRBD2	TGTGCCAGCAGCGTAGGGGCGGGGGGAAACACCGGGGAGCTGTTTTTT	CASSVGAGGNTGELFF
TRBV9	NA	TRBJ2-2	TRBD2	TGTGCCAGCAGCGTATCTAGCGGGAGGGCCCACACCGGGGAGCTGTTTTTT	CASSVSSGRAHTGELFF
TRBV6-5	NA	TRBJ2-7	NA	TGTGCCAGCAGTTACTCGTGGTCGGGGAATTACGAGCAGTACTTC	CASSYSWSGNYEQYF
TRBV6-2/TRBV6-3	NA	TRBJ2-1	TRBD1	TGTGCCAGCAGTACCCGGACAGGGAGAACCTACAATGAGCAGTTCTTC	CASSTRTGRTYNEQFF
TRBV6-2/TRBV6-3	NA	TRBJ1-1	NA	TGTGCCAGCAGTTACTCAGCAGGGCGAACTGAAGCTTTCTTT	CASSYSAGRTEAFF
TRBV29-1	NA	TRBJ2-7	TRBD1	TGCAGCGTTGAAGGGGGACAGGGGTCTAACGAGCAGTACTTC	CSVEGGQGSNEQYF
TRBV5-1	NA	TRBJ2-2	TRBD1	TGCGCCAGCAGCTTGGCCGTCAGGGGGCTTAACACCGGGGAGCTGTTTTTT	CASSLAVRGLNTGELFF
TRBV3-1/TRBV3-2	NA	TRBJ1-1	NA	TGTGCCAGCAGCCAAGGAGGGAACACTGAAGCTTTCTTT	CASSQGGNTEAFF
TRBV10-3	once	TRBJ1-2	NA	TGTGCCATCAGTGAGTCGACCAGGTCCCTCTATGGCTACACCTTC	CAISESTRSLYGYTF
TRBV18	NA	TRBJ1-2	TRBD1	TGTGCCAGCTCACTTACCGGGACAGAGGATGGCTACACCTTC	CASSLTGTEDGYTF
TRBV3-1/TRBV3-2	NA	TRBJ2-3	NA	TGTGCCAGCAGCCAAGATCCAGAACGAAGCACAGATACGCAGTATTTT	CASSQDPERSTDTQYF
TRBV27	NA	TRBJ1-2	TRBD1	TGTGCCAGCAGTCTCCGGGGACAGACGCTATATGGCTACACCTTC	CASSLRGQTLYGYTF
TRBV28	NA	TRBJ1-1	TRBD1	TGTGCCAGCACGACAGGGGGCTATGGCACTGAAGCTTTCTTT	CASTTGGYGTEAFF
TRBV5-4	NA	TRBJ2-3	TRBD2	TGTGCCAGCAGCTTAACTAGCGGGGGGGTAGAGTATTTT	CASSLTSGGVEYF
TRBV27	NA	TRBJ2-4	NA	TGTGCCAGCAGTTCCTCCCTGACAGCTAAAAACAAAAACATTCAGTACTTC	CASSSSLTAKNKNIQYF
TRBV5-1	few	TRBJ1-4	TRBD1	TGCGCCAGCAGCCCGGACAGGGAGGGCGAAAAACTGTTTTTT	CASSPDREGEKLFF
TRBV7-2	NA	TRBJ1-6	NA	TGTGCCAGCAGCTCCAGGGTGGCGAGCTCCTATAATTCACCCCTCCACTTT	CASSSRVASSYNSPLHF
TRBV5-4	NA	TRBJ2-7	TRBD1	TGTGCCAGCAGCTTGGTGACAGGGATATTGCGCGAGCAGTACTTC	CASSLVTGILREQYF
TRBV3-1/TRBV3-2	NA	TRBJ1-6	NA	TGTGCCAGCAGCCGCACAGGCAAAAGGCTCCACTTT	CASSRTGKRLHF
TRBV7-6	NA	TRBJ1-2	TRBD1	TGTGCCAGCAGCTTAGACATATTAACTCCGGGACAGGGCATTATCAAGGACTATGGCTACACCTTC	CASSLDILTPGQGIIKDYGYTF
TRBV3-1/TRBV3-2	once	TRBJ1-1	NA	TGTGCCAGCAGCCAGCGTGGCGGCACTGAAGCTTTCTTT	CASSQRGGTEAFF
TRBV10-3	NA	TRBJ1-6	NA	TGTGCCATCAGTGACGGGAGGTCCTATAATTCACCCCTCCACTTT	CAISDGRSYNSPLHF
TRBV7-2	NA	TRBJ2-1	TRBD1	TGTGCCAGCAGCCCAAGACAGCGACAGGGTTACAATGAGCAGTTCTTC	CASSPRQRQGYNEQFF
TRBV5-8	NA	TRBJ2-7	NA	TGTGCCAGCAGCCTCGACTTTAAGCAGTACTTC	CASSLDFKQYF
TRBV14	once	TRBJ2-3	NA	TGTGCCAGCAGCCAACTGGGCGACACAGATACGCAGTATTTT	CASSQLGDTDTQYF
TRBV11-2	NA	TRBJ2-7	NA	TGTGCCAGCAGCTTTTCTAGGAGCTCCTACGAGCAGTACTTC	CASSFSRSSYEQYF
TRBV28	NA	TRBJ2-7	TRBD2	TGTGCCAGCAGTTACCCCGGCGGGGGGCATGACGAGCAGTACTTC	CASSYPGGGHDEQYF
TRBV7-2	NA	TRBJ1-2	TRBD1	TGTGCCAGCAGCCCCACCGCAAGACAGGGCTCTGGCTACACCTTC	CASSPTARQGSGYTF
TRBV13	NA	TRBJ2-7	NA	TGTGCCAGCAGCTTAAAACCGGGTTCCTACGAGCAGTACTTC	CASSLKPGSYEQYF
TRBV27	once	TRBJ1-4	NA	TGTGCCAGCACCCGCTGTCGATCTATATTT	CASTRCRSIF
TRBV30	few	TRBJ1-5	NA	TGTGCCTGGAGTGGAGCACAGATAAGCAATCAGCCCCAGCATTTT	CAWSGAQISNQPQHF
TRBV2	NA	TRBJ2-7	NA	TGTGCCAGCATGGTTCAGGGAACAGGGCCCAACTTC	CASMVQGTGPNF